Listed below are T cell receptor beta chains from one sample, sequenced in a study of early T cells in non-severe SARS-CoV-2 infection. TCRdb independently ran MiXCR on the 5' RACE reads; one entry per CDR3 protein. Among 25,000 to 30,000 distinct CDR3 sequences listed, around 4.5% were seen once. The sample comprised whole blood. The receptors were sampled from an adult who was a healthcare worker with PCR-confirmed SARS-CoV-2 infection or an uninfected control (not recorded which). Each CDR3 is given with its conserved first and last residue. The D gene is left open where the match is weak. Only part of the rows carry a size: once, few, many, or a class if the clone is expanded.

V gene,J gene,D gene,clone size,CDR3 protein,CDR3 DNA
TRBV6-6,TRBJ1-5,TRBD1,many,CASSYSTTGEHF,TGTGCCAGCAGTTACTCGACTACAGGGGAGCATTTT
TRBV29-1,TRBJ2-1,-,many,CSAKFGYNEQFF,TGCAGCGCAAAATTTGGCTACAATGAGCAGTTCTTC
TRBV3-1,TRBJ2-7,TRBD1,medium-sized,CASRLGQSYEQYF,TGTGCCAGCAGACTGGGACAGTCCTACGAGCAGTACTTC
TRBV18,TRBJ2-5,-,few,CASSQNGQQETQYF,TGTGCCAGCTCACAAAATGGACAGCAAGAGACCCAGTACTTC
TRBV12-5,TRBJ2-3,-,many,CASGFSTDTQYF,TGTGCTAGTGGTTTTTCCACAGATACGCAGTATTTT
TRBV11-1,TRBJ2-5,-,medium-sized,CASSRRELQETQYF,TGTGCCAGCAGCCGCAGGGAATTACAAGAGACCCAGTACTTC
TRBV10-3,TRBJ1-5,-,many,CAISRGGRNQPQHF,TGTGCCATCAGCCGAGGAGGGCGCAATCAGCCCCAGCATTTT
TRBV5-4,TRBJ2-3,-,many,CASSLGGAATDTQYF,TGTGCCAGCAGCTTGGGGGGGGCCGCGACAGATACGCAGTATTTT
TRBV20-1,TRBJ1-1,-,many,CSATWDRTEAFF,TGCAGTGCTACATGGGATCGGACTGAAGCTTTCTTT
TRBV7-3,TRBJ2-1,-,-,CASSLQGRWDEQFF,TGTGCCAGCAGCTTACAGGGGCGCTGGGATGAGCAGTTCTTC
TRBV5-1,TRBJ2-1,-,many,CASSLGVEPQFF,TGCGCCAGCAGCTTGGGGGTGGAGCCGCAGTTCTTC
TRBV7-6,TRBJ2-1,TRBD2,many,CASSLSSPERGGNEQFF,TGTGCCAGCAGCTTATCAAGTCCGGAGCGGGGGGGCAATGAGCAGTTCTTC
TRBV6-1,TRBJ1-1,-,few,CASSQVPMNTEAFF,TGTGCCAGCAGTCAGGTCCCCATGAACACTGAAGCTTTCTTT
TRBV11-2,TRBJ2-5,TRBD1,many,CASSLTGVETQYF,TGTGCCAGCAGCTTAACAGGGGTAGAGACCCAGTACTTC
TRBV7-3,TRBJ2-2,TRBD2,many,CASSLTAGAGGELFF,TGTGCCAGCAGCTTAACGGCGGGAGCTGGCGGGGAGCTGTTTTTT
TRBV5-1,TRBJ1-2,-,few,CASSLVSQGGYTF,TGCGCCAGCAGCTTGGTATCACAGGGCGGCTACACCTTC
TRBV6-5,TRBJ2-1,-,many,CASSPRVSSYNEQFF,TGTGCCAGCAGTCCGCGGGTGAGCTCCTACAATGAGCAGTTCTTC
TRBV20-1,TRBJ2-1,TRBD2,few,CSAAVAGPGGPYNEQFF,TGCAGTGCGGCGGTAGCGGGACCCGGGGGGCCCTACAATGAGCAGTTCTTC
TRBV29-1,TRBJ2-7,-,many,CSVVRTPYEQYF,TGCAGCGTTGTTCGAACCCCCTACGAGCAGTACTTC
TRBV6-2/TRBV6-3,TRBJ2-1,TRBD2,many,CASSLGTRYAQFF,TGTGCCAGCAGTTTAGGGACTAGGTACGCTCAGTTCTTC
TRBV11-3,TRBJ1-1,-,many,CASSSREGLNTEAFF,TGTGCCAGCAGCTCCCGGGAGGGGCTGAACACTGAAGCTTTCTTT
TRBV5-1,TRBJ2-7,-,many,CASSSTYEQYF,TGCGCCAGCAGTTCCACCTACGAGCAGTACTTC
TRBV12-2,TRBJ1-2,-,many,CASRLWDRGLGYTF,TGTGCAAGTCGCTTATGGGACAGGGGGCTTGGCTACACCTTC
TRBV6-5,TRBJ2-2,TRBD2,-,CASSSLTSGSPTGELFF,TGTGCCAGCAGTTCCCTGACTAGCGGGAGCCCCACCGGGGAGCTGTTTTTT
TRBV7-9,TRBJ1-4,-,once,CASSLERANEKLFF,TGTGCCAGCAGCTTAGAGAGGGCTAATGAAAAACTGTTTTTT
TRBV2,TRBJ2-1,-,-,CASEEFKRGNEQFF,TGTGCCAGCGAGGAATTTAAACGGGGCAATGAGCAGTTCTTC
TRBV12-5,TRBJ2-5,-,many,CASGLVRETQYF,TGTGCTAGTGGATTGGTGAGAGAGACCCAGTACTTC
TRBV28,TRBJ2-7,TRBD2,medium-sized,CASRTRESAYEQYF,TGTGCCAGCAGGACGCGGGAGTCGGCCTACGAGCAGTACTTC
TRBV10-3,TRBJ2-1,-,many,CAIRQTVGHNEQFF,TGTGCCATCAGGCAAACCGTCGGGCACAATGAGCAGTTCTTC
TRBV7-6,TRBJ2-5,-,-,CASSLGGTGPLTSQETQYF,TGTGCCAGCAGCTTAGGAGGGACCGGGCCCCTGACTAGCCAAGAGACCCAGTACTTC
TRBV7-2,TRBJ2-4,-,few,CASSLERRDIQYF,TGTGCCAGCAGCTTAGAGCGGCGTGACATTCAGTACTTC
TRBV6-2/TRBV6-3,TRBJ2-7,-,few,CASSYSSPLYEQYF,TGTGCCAGCAGTTACTCTTCACCCCTTTACGAGCAGTACTTC
TRBV6-1,TRBJ2-3,TRBD1,-,CASSTGNRGTDTQYF,TGTGCCAGCTCGACAGGGAATAGGGGCACAGATACGCAGTATTTT
TRBV9,TRBJ2-7,-,-,CASSVSDRVEGEQYF,TGTGCCAGCAGCGTATCCGACAGGGTGGAGGGCGAGCAGTACTTC
TRBV18,TRBJ2-7,TRBD2,many,CASSPPPLWREGRGLVYEQYF,TGTGCCAGCTCACCACCGCCCTTATGGCGGGAGGGCCGAGGATTAGTCTACGAGCAGTACTTC
TRBV5-1,TRBJ2-2,-,many,CASSNRETGELFF,TGCGCCAGCAGCAACAGGGAAACCGGGGAGCTGTTTTTT
TRBV7-6,TRBJ2-7,-,many,CASSFTTGTRLCYEQYF,TGTGCCAGCAGCTTCACAACAGGGACCCGTCTTTGCTACGAGCAGTACTTC
TRBV2,TRBJ1-1,-,few,CASSEGARTEAFF,TGTGCCAGCAGTGAAGGTGCGAGAACTGAAGCTTTCTTT
TRBV4-2,TRBJ2-7,-,-,CASSQDGARVEQYF,TGTGCCAGCAGCCAAGATGGGGCCAGGGTCGAGCAGTACTTC
TRBV27,TRBJ2-1,-,many,CASSSWVVRSNEQFF,TGTGCCAGCAGTTCCTGGGTCGTTAGGAGCAATGAGCAGTTCTTC